The 21 T cell receptor beta chains below all came from one sample that was sequenced in a study of patients and donors after allogeneic stem cell transplantation. TCRdb passed the RT-PCR reads through MiXCR, listing each CDR3 protein once. The sample lists around 70,000 distinct CDR3 sequences; around 27% were seen once. The specimen was blood, either unsorted or a sorted T cell fraction (not recorded which). Receptor source: a human donor who was either an allogeneic HSCT recipient or a stem cell or donor lymphocyte infusion donor (not recorded which). It is not recorded whose cells these are; they may come from a transplant donor.

This clonotype turned up a few times. This sequence joins TRBV20-1 and TRBJ1-2; 8 bases fit TRBD1. Germline CDR1 and CDR2: DFQATT and SNEGSKA (reference sequence). The CDR3 sequence is 15 residues long. V dropped 3 bases and J dropped 3; count of bases not matched to a gene: 9. CDR3 protein: CSASRGQGGYYGYTF. For the CDR3, the DNA is TGCAGTGCTAGCCGTGGACAGGGAGGTTACTATGGCTACACCTTC.

In this sample, this clonotype turned up many times. The chain carries TRBV5-1 and TRBJ1-1, with D hard to call. There are 14 residues in the CDR3. CDR1 SGHRS and CDR2 YFSETQ come from the germline V gene. With 4 bases removed from V and 5 bases from J, the gap between germline ends came to 15 bases. CDR3 sequence (DNA): TGCGCCAGCAGCCTAGCGAGCAGAGCGACTGAAGCTTTCTTT. Its protein is CASSLASRATEAFF. Combining the CDR3 with reference TRBV5-1 and TRBJ1-1 gives the whole variable domain KAGVTQTPRYLIKTRGQQVTLSCSPISGHRSVSWYQQTPGQGLQFLFEYFSETQRNKGNFPGRFSGRQFSNSRSEMNVSTLELGDSALYLCASSLASRATEAFFGQGTRLTVV.

This clonotype was seen more than once but under ten times. The rearrangement joins TRBV16 to TRBJ2-7; TRBD1 matches 7 bases. CDR1 and CDR2 (germline): KGHSY, FQNENV. With 1 base clipped from V and 6 bases from J, the junction kept 3 bases outside the gene matches. This CDR3 region has 13 residues. The CDR3, as DNA: TGTGCCAGCAGCCAATTTACAGGGGCCGAGCAGTACTTC. This codes for CASSQFTGAEQYF.

The chain is built from TRBV6-5 and TRBJ1-1; D is perhaps TRBD1 (5 bases). The V gene lost 2 bases and the J gene lost 6 bases, with 10 bases spanning the gap. Germline CDR1 reads MNHEY; CDR2 reads SVGAGI. The CDR3 sequence is 13 residues long. CDR3 protein: CASSYAGGSEAFF. The CDR3 bases are TGTGCCAGCAGTTACGCCGGGGGTTCTGAAGCTTTCTTT.

The chain is built from TRBV20-1 and TRBJ2-1; 8 nucleotides align to TRBD2. V gave up 6 bases and J gave up 2 bases; unmatched junction bases: 6. Germline-derived CDR1 and CDR2 are DFQATT and SNEGSKA (reference sequence). The CDR3 consists of 14 residues. The CDR3 loop reads CSAPTSGPYNEQFF. For the CDR3, the DNA is TGCAGTGCGCCCACTAGCGGACCCTACAATGAGCAGTTCTTC.

The rearrangement joins TRBV5-1 to TRBJ2-3; D ambiguous. Trimming cost V 0 bases and J 2 bases, with 10 bases left between them. The CDR3 runs to 15 residues. The germline CDR1 and CDR2 sequences are SGHRS and YFSETQ. The DNA of the CDR3 is TGCGCCAGCAGCTTGGGGGCACTCTTCACAGATACGCAGTATTTT. It translates to CASSLGALFTDTQYF.

The V call is TRBV12-3 or TRBV12-4, the J call TRBJ2-4; 10 bases align to TRBD2. CDR3 length: 15 amino acids. Trimming cost V 5 bases and J 3 bases; bases outside gene matches: 4. CDR3 sequence: CASSPGLAFKNIQYF. For the CDR3, the DNA is TGTGCCAGCAGTCCGGGACTAGCGTTCAAAAACATTCAGTACTTC.

The rearrangement uses TRBV29-1 and TRBJ1-2; perhaps TRBD1 as D (6 bases). The CDR3 totals 13 residues. Germline V gives CDR1 SQVTM, CDR2 ANQGSEA. Trimming took off 7 bases at V and 11 bases at J, with 23 bases between the two ends. CDR3 region: CSALGGGGRLYTF. The CDR3 coding sequence is TGCAGCGCCCTAGGTGGGGGCGGAAGGTTGTACACCTTC.

The chain couples TRBV20-1 to TRBJ2-3; D might be TRBD1 or TRBD2, each matching 6 bases. The CDR3 sequence is 15 residues long. The ends were cut back, 6 bases at V and 0 bases at J, with 16 bases in the middle. Germline V CDR1 and CDR2: DFQATT, SNEGSKA (reference sequence). CDR3: CSAHREVASTDTQYF. The CDR3 DNA follows: TGCAGTGCCCACAGGGAGGTTGCTAGCACAGATACGCAGTATTTT.

The rearrangement links TRBV5-1 to TRBJ1-1, with unresolved D. Germline V gene lookup returns CDR1 SGHRS and CDR2 YFSETQ. CDR3 length: 12 residues. Trimming removed 0 bases at V and 12 bases at J, with 12 bases between. The CDR3 region has the DNA TGCGCCAGCAGCTTGGGGCTCTATCAGACTTTCTTT. Protein sequence: CASSLGLYQTFF.

V gene TRBV10-3 combines with J gene TRBJ1-2, with D perhaps matching TRBD1 (5 bases). Trimming took 2 bases from V and 4 from J, leaving 17 bases between them. The CDR3 has 16 residues. The germline gives CDR1 ENHRY, CDR2 SYGVKD. The CDR3 DNA reads as TGTGCCATCAGTGAGGATCGTTCCGGGGCCAGCTATGGCTACACCTTC. Translated, it gives CAISEDRSGASYGYTF.

A few counts support this clonotype. The CDR3 nucleotides read TGTGCCAGCAGCCCCACTAGCGGGGGGGCTAAGGGAAAGGGAGAGACCCAGTACTTC. Translation gives CASSPTSGGAKGKGETQYF. The chain combines TRBV7-9 with TRBJ2-5, with TRBD2 identical over 13 bases. Losses at the gene ends were 5 bases for V and 4 bases for J; bases not matched to a gene: 16. In germline, CDR1 is SEHNR, CDR2 FQNEAQ (reference sequence). This CDR3 is 19 amino acids long.

The chain carries TRBV5-6 and TRBJ1-1, with a weak D call TRBD1 (6 bases). The V gene's germline CDR1 is SGHDT and CDR2 YYEEEE. The CDR3 sequence is 13 residues long. Trimming removed 4 bases at V and 4 bases at J, with 11 bases between. CDR3 sequence: CASSKTGFTEAFF. Written as DNA, the CDR3 is TGTGCCAGCAGCAAAACAGGGTTCACTGAAGCTTTCTTT.

Comment on this clonotype: An end of the junction differs from the germline gene, which may be a read error. The V gene is TRBV5-1, the J gene TRBJ2-3, with 9 bases aligning to TRBD2. The CDR3 totals 18 residues. CDR1 is SGHRS and CDR2 is YFSETQ in the germline V gene. CDR3 region: CASSLLVRLAGSTDTRYF. The DNA for the CDR3 is TGCGCCAGCAGCTTGTTAGTTCGGCTAGCGGGAAGCACAGATACGCGGTATTTT.

V and J are TRBV13 and TRBJ1-6; D is undetermined. V was pared by 2 bases and J by 8 bases, with 13 bases between. Germline values: CDR1 PRHDT, CDR2 FYEKMQ (reference sequence). This CDR3 is built from 15 residues. CDR3: CASSLFPNGDSPLHF. In DNA form, the CDR3 reads TGTGCCAGCAGCTTATTTCCAAATGGAGATTCACCCCTCCACTTT.

This clonotype was counted a few times. The chain combines TRBV18 with TRBJ1-4; 7 bases match TRBD1. From germline, CDR1 is KGHSH and CDR2 LQKENI. This CDR3 comprises 14 residues. The V segment lost 3 bases and the J segment 7 bases; nucleotides outside the gene matches: 5. The CDR3 protein is CASSPPGQSEKLFF. The CDR3 coding sequence is TGTGCCAGCTCACCCCCGGGACAGTCTGAAAAACTGTTTTTT.

This chain connects TRBV5-1 to TRBJ2-2, with TRBD2 identical over 8 bases. Germline lookup yields CDR1 SGHRS and CDR2 YFSETQ. V gave up 1 base and J gave up 1 base; unmatched junction bases: 9. The CDR3 totals 18 residues. CDR3 nucleotides: TGCGCCAGCAGCTTGCTTTGGAGAGCGGGGGTGAACACCGGGGAGCTGTTTTTT. It translates to CASSLLWRAGVNTGELFF.

The chain links TRBV4-1 to TRBJ1-2; D is uncertain. This CDR3 comprises 14 residues. Deletions cut 3 bases from V and 5 bases from J, with 13 bases between. In germline, CDR1 is MGHRA, CDR2 YSYEKL. DNA for the CDR3: TGCGCCAGCAGCCATCCCCCGCCCGGGTATGGCTACACCTTC. Amino acids: CASSHPPPGYGYTF.

V and J are TRBV5-1 and TRBJ1-1, with TRBD1 matching 7 bases. Trimming at V came to 0 bases and at J to 8 bases, leaving 10 bases not matched to a gene. The CDR3 has 15 amino acids. CDR1 SGHRS and CDR2 YFSETQ come from the germline V gene. The CDR3 here is CASSLARTGLGEAFF. The CDR3 bases are TGCGCCAGCAGCTTGGCAAGGACAGGACTTGGGGAAGCTTTCTTT.

This clonotype was counted many times. The chain is built from TRBV12-3 or TRBV12-4 and TRBJ2-6, with D hard to call. V lost 3 bases, J lost 0 bases, and 3 bases lay in between. CDR3 length: 14 amino acids. CDR3: CASSFFSGANVLTF. The CDR3 bases are TGTGCCAGCAGTTTCTTCTCTGGGGCCAACGTCCTGACTTTC.

This clonotype showed up just a few times. This sequence joins TRBV20-1 and TRBJ2-7; D not resolved. Germline V gene lookup returns CDR1 DFQATT and CDR2 SNEGSKA (reference sequence). The germline V and J ends were trimmed by 2 bases and 2 bases, with 13 bases remaining between them. The CDR3 is made up of 14 amino acids. CDR3 DNA sequence: TGCAGTGCTAGATCCCCCAGATATCCCTACGAGCAGTACTTC. The encoded protein is CSARSPRYPYEQYF.